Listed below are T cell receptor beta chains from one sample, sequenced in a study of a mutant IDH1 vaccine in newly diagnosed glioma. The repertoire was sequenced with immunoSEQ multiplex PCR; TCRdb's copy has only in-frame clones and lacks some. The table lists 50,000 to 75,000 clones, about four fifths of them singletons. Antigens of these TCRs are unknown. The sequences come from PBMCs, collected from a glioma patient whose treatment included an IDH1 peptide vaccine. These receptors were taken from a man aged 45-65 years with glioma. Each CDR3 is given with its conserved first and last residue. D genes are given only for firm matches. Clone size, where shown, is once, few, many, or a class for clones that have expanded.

CDR3 protein: CSAARPEAFF; CDR3 DNA: TGCAGTGCCGCAAGACCTGAAGCTTTCTTT; J gene: TRBJ1-1; CDR3 length: 10; clone size: -; D gene: -; V gene: TRBV20-1
CDR3 protein: CASRQGNEQFF; CDR3 DNA: TGTGCCAGCAGACAGGGTAATGAGCAGTTCTTC; J gene: TRBJ2-1; CDR3 length: 11; clone size: few; D gene: -; V gene: TRBV6-5
CDR3 protein: CASRGSGNQPQHF; CDR3 DNA: TGTGCCAGCAGGGGAAGCGGCAATCAGCCCCAGCATTTT; J gene: TRBJ1-5; CDR3 length: 13; clone size: few; D gene: -; V gene: TRBV19
CDR3 protein: CASRSNTEAFF; CDR3 DNA: TGTGCCAGCAGGTCGAACACTGAAGCTTTCTTT; J gene: TRBJ1-1; CDR3 length: 11; clone size: few; D gene: -; V gene: TRBV27
CDR3 protein: CASRSTGWVNGYTF; CDR3 DNA: TGTGCCAGCAGATCAACAGGGTGGGTCAATGGCTACACCTTC; J gene: TRBJ1-2; CDR3 length: 14; clone size: -; D gene: -; V gene: TRBV2
CDR3 protein: CASSLGTEAFF; CDR3 DNA: TGTGCCAGCAGCTTAGGGACTGAAGCTTTCTTT; J gene: TRBJ1-1; CDR3 length: 11; clone size: -; D gene: -; V gene: TRBV7-9
CDR3 protein: CASRRQGLNTEAFF; CDR3 DNA: TGTGCCAGCAGAAGACAGGGCCTTAACACTGAAGCTTTCTTT; J gene: TRBJ1-1; CDR3 length: 14; clone size: few; D gene: TRBD1; V gene: TRBV2
CDR3 protein: CASSVSGQSNEKLFF; CDR3 DNA: TGTGCCAGCAGCGTATCGGGACAGAGTAATGAAAAACTGTTTTTT; J gene: TRBJ1-4; CDR3 length: 15; clone size: few; D gene: TRBD1; V gene: TRBV9
CDR3 protein: CATWEETQYF; CDR3 DNA: TGTGCCACCTGGGAAGAGACCCAGTACTTC; J gene: TRBJ2-5; CDR3 length: 10; clone size: once; D gene: -; V gene: TRBV10-3
CDR3 protein: CASSLEDYEQYF; CDR3 DNA: TGTGCCAGCAGCTTAGAGGACTACGAGCAGTACTTC; J gene: TRBJ2-7; CDR3 length: 12; clone size: -; D gene: -; V gene: TRBV11-3
CDR3 protein: CATSRDIQGAREKLFF; CDR3 DNA: TGTGCCACCAGCAGGGACATTCAGGGGGCCAGAGAAAAACTGTTTTTT; J gene: TRBJ1-4; CDR3 length: 16; clone size: -; D gene: TRBD1; V gene: TRBV15
CDR3 protein: CASSFGGVSEAFF; CDR3 DNA: TGTGCCAGCAGTTTCGGGGGGGTCAGTGAAGCTTTCTTT; J gene: TRBJ1-1; CDR3 length: 13; clone size: -; D gene: -; V gene: TRBV27
CDR3 protein: CASTRDSGYEQYF; CDR3 DNA: TGTGCCAGCACGCGGGACAGTGGCTACGAGCAGTACTTC; J gene: TRBJ2-7; CDR3 length: 13; clone size: -; D gene: -; V gene: TRBV2
CDR3 protein: CASSLGQGHYEQYF; CDR3 DNA: TGTGCCAGCAGTTTAGGACAGGGTCACTACGAGCAGTACTTC; J gene: TRBJ2-7; CDR3 length: 14; clone size: -; D gene: TRBD1; V gene: TRBV28
CDR3 protein: CASSSSGSGETQYF; CDR3 DNA: TGCGCCAGCAGCTCTAGCGGGAGTGGTGAGACCCAGTACTTC; J gene: TRBJ2-5; CDR3 length: 14; clone size: -; D gene: TRBD2; V gene: TRBV5-1
CDR3 protein: CAIRGGETQYF; CDR3 DNA: TGTGCCATCAGGGGCGGGGAGACCCAGTACTTC; J gene: TRBJ2-5; CDR3 length: 11; clone size: -; D gene: -; V gene: TRBV10-3
CDR3 protein: CASSQDHQTGVETQYF; CDR3 DNA: TGCGCCAGCAGCCAAGATCATCAGACAGGGGTAGAGACCCAGTACTTC; J gene: TRBJ2-5; CDR3 length: 16; clone size: -; D gene: TRBD1; V gene: TRBV4-3
CDR3 protein: CASSLVKGGTGELFF; CDR3 DNA: TGTGCCAGCAGCTTGGTGAAGGGGGGCACCGGGGAGCTGTTTTTT; J gene: TRBJ2-2; CDR3 length: 15; clone size: few; D gene: -; V gene: TRBV5-4
CDR3 protein: CASSFTGGVSYEQYF; CDR3 DNA: TGCGCCAGCAGCTTTACGGGGGGCGTCTCCTACGAGCAGTACTTC; J gene: TRBJ2-7; CDR3 length: 15; clone size: -; D gene: -; V gene: TRBV5-1
CDR3 protein: CASTPPGLSPGRNYGYTF; CDR3 DNA: TGTGCCAGTACTCCCCCGGGACTTTCCCCCGGCCGTAACTATGGCTACACCTTC; J gene: TRBJ1-2; CDR3 length: 18; clone size: -; D gene: -; V gene: TRBV19
CDR3 protein: CASSGLAEETQYF; CDR3 DNA: TGCGCCAGCAGCGGACTAGCGGAAGAGACCCAGTACTTC; J gene: TRBJ2-5; CDR3 length: 13; clone size: -; D gene: TRBD2; V gene: TRBV5-1
CDR3 protein: CASSPSGNSNQPQHF; CDR3 DNA: TGTGCCAGCAGCCCCTCAGGTAATAGCAATCAGCCCCAGCATTTT; J gene: TRBJ1-5; CDR3 length: 15; clone size: -; D gene: -; V gene: TRBV9
CDR3 protein: CASSPGQGPFPQHF; CDR3 DNA: TGTGCCAGCTCACCGGGGCAGGGGCCTTTCCCCCAGCATTTT; J gene: TRBJ1-5; CDR3 length: 14; clone size: -; D gene: -; V gene: TRBV18
CDR3 protein: CASRNFGVETQYF; CDR3 DNA: TGTGCCAGCAGGAATTTTGGGGTAGAGACCCAGTACTTC; J gene: TRBJ2-5; CDR3 length: 13; clone size: -; D gene: -; V gene: TRBV5-6
CDR3 protein: CASSPQLPGQGLGETQYF; CDR3 DNA: TGTGCCAGTAGTCCTCAACTACCGGGACAGGGGCTCGGAGAGACCCAGTACTTC; J gene: TRBJ2-5; CDR3 length: 18; clone size: -; D gene: TRBD1; V gene: TRBV19
CDR3 protein: CASSYSGGTGDTQYF; CDR3 DNA: TGCGCCAGCAGTTATAGCGGGGGGACTGGAGATACGCAGTATTTT; J gene: TRBJ2-3; CDR3 length: 15; clone size: -; D gene: TRBD2; V gene: TRBV5-1
CDR3 protein: CASSLSAGAHEQYF; CDR3 DNA: TGTGCCAGCAGTTTAAGCGCGGGTGCCCACGAGCAGTACTTC; J gene: TRBJ2-7; CDR3 length: 14; clone size: -; D gene: -; V gene: TRBV27
CDR3 protein: CASSVAMDQPQHF; CDR3 DNA: TGTGCCAGCAGCGTAGCTATGGATCAGCCCCAGCATTTT; J gene: TRBJ1-5; CDR3 length: 13; clone size: -; D gene: -; V gene: TRBV9
CDR3 protein: CASMRDPGHIQYF; CDR3 DNA: TGTGCCAGTATGCGGGACCCGGGGCACATTCAGTACTTC; J gene: TRBJ2-4; CDR3 length: 13; clone size: -; D gene: -; V gene: TRBV19
CDR3 protein: CASSLAGGGQPQHF; CDR3 DNA: TGTGCCAGCAGCTTAGCGGGCGGGGGTCAGCCCCAGCATTTT; J gene: TRBJ1-5; CDR3 length: 14; clone size: once; D gene: -; V gene: TRBV7-2
CDR3 protein: CASRFTSGGGYEQYF; CDR3 DNA: TGTGCCAGCAGGTTCACTAGCGGGGGGGGCTACGAGCAGTACTTC; J gene: TRBJ2-7; CDR3 length: 15; clone size: -; D gene: TRBD2; V gene: TRBV6-6
CDR3 protein: CASSQEAAQETQYF; CDR3 DNA: TGCGCCAGCAGCCAAGAAGCAGCCCAAGAGACCCAGTACTTC; J gene: TRBJ2-5; CDR3 length: 14; clone size: -; D gene: -; V gene: TRBV4-1
CDR3 protein: CASSTPGANVLTF; CDR3 DNA: TGTGCCAGTAGTACGCCTGGGGCCAACGTCCTGACTTTC; J gene: TRBJ2-6; CDR3 length: 13; clone size: once; D gene: -; V gene: TRBV19
CDR3 protein: CASAQGAGYGYTF; CDR3 DNA: TGTGCCAGTGCTCAGGGGGCGGGCTATGGCTACACCTTC; J gene: TRBJ1-2; CDR3 length: 13; clone size: once; D gene: TRBD1; V gene: TRBV2
CDR3 protein: CAWSVRGSGELFF; CDR3 DNA: TGTGCCTGGAGTGTACGAGGTAGCGGGGAGCTGTTTTTT; J gene: TRBJ2-2; CDR3 length: 13; clone size: -; D gene: -; V gene: TRBV30
CDR3 protein: CSAEGNNEQFF; CDR3 DNA: TGCAGTGCTGAGGGAAACAATGAGCAGTTCTTC; J gene: TRBJ2-1; CDR3 length: 11; clone size: -; D gene: -; V gene: TRBV20-1
CDR3 protein: CASSQTQGAREQYF; CDR3 DNA: TGTGCCAGCAGTCAAACACAGGGGGCGAGGGAGCAGTACTTC; J gene: TRBJ2-7; CDR3 length: 14; clone size: few; D gene: TRBD1; V gene: TRBV28
CDR3 protein: CASSLSPGRSYEQYF; CDR3 DNA: TGTGCCAGCAGTTTATCCCCCGGACGGTCCTACGAGCAGTACTTC; J gene: TRBJ2-7; CDR3 length: 15; clone size: -; D gene: -; V gene: TRBV27
CDR3 protein: CATKTGLASGNTIYF; CDR3 DNA: TGTGCCACCAAAACCGGACTGGCCTCTGGAAACACCATATATTTT; J gene: TRBJ1-3; CDR3 length: 15; clone size: -; D gene: -; V gene: TRBV15
CDR3 protein: CASSKLAGDHEQYF; CDR3 DNA: TGTGCCAGCAGTAAACTAGCGGGTGATCACGAGCAGTACTTC; J gene: TRBJ2-7; CDR3 length: 14; clone size: -; D gene: TRBD2; V gene: TRBV6-5
CDR3 protein: CASSKQGAISGANVLTF; CDR3 DNA: TGTGCCAGCAGTAAACAGGGGGCGATCTCTGGGGCCAACGTCCTGACTTTC; J gene: TRBJ2-6; CDR3 length: 17; clone size: -; D gene: TRBD1; V gene: TRBV28
CDR3 protein: CASSPTAEHYEQYF; CDR3 DNA: TGTGCCAGTTCCCCGACTGCCGAACACTACGAGCAGTACTTC; J gene: TRBJ2-7; CDR3 length: 14; clone size: -; D gene: -; V gene: TRBV27
CDR3 protein: CASRVPDRGQNEQFF; CDR3 DNA: TGTGCCAGCAGGGTCCCGGACAGGGGGCAGAATGAGCAGTTCTTC; J gene: TRBJ2-1; CDR3 length: 15; clone size: -; D gene: TRBD1; V gene: TRBV7-9
CDR3 protein: CASSRGGDFEKLFF; CDR3 DNA: TGTGCCAGCAGCCGGGGAGGCGACTTTGAAAAACTGTTTTTT; J gene: TRBJ1-4; CDR3 length: 14; clone size: -; D gene: -; V gene: TRBV11-3
CDR3 protein: CASSIDPDRGWHEAFF; CDR3 DNA: TGTGCCAGTAGTATAGACCCCGACAGGGGTTGGCATGAAGCTTTCTTT; J gene: TRBJ1-1; CDR3 length: 16; clone size: -; D gene: TRBD1; V gene: TRBV19
CDR3 protein: CASRRPTGGKWYEQYF; CDR3 DNA: TGTGCCAGCAGACGACCTACAGGGGGCAAATGGTACGAGCAGTACTTC; J gene: TRBJ2-7; CDR3 length: 16; clone size: once; D gene: TRBD1; V gene: TRBV27
CDR3 protein: CASSEEAGGTDTQYF; CDR3 DNA: TGTGCCAGCAGTGAAGAAGCGGGGGGCACAGATACGCAGTATTTT; J gene: TRBJ2-3; CDR3 length: 15; clone size: -; D gene: TRBD2; V gene: TRBV6-1
CDR3 protein: CASSEGRFTNQPQHF; CDR3 DNA: TGTGCCAGCAGTGAAGGGCGCTTTACTAATCAGCCCCAGCATTTT; J gene: TRBJ1-5; CDR3 length: 15; clone size: few; D gene: -; V gene: TRBV6-1
CDR3 protein: CASSRTSGGYEQYF; CDR3 DNA: TGTGCCAGCAGCAGGACTAGCGGGGGGTACGAGCAGTACTTC; J gene: TRBJ2-7; CDR3 length: 14; clone size: -; D gene: TRBD2; V gene: TRBV11-2
CDR3 protein: CASSVDLPLPEQFF; CDR3 DNA: TGTGCCAGCAGCGTAGATTTACCCCTGCCAGAGCAGTTCTTC; J gene: TRBJ2-1; CDR3 length: 14; clone size: -; D gene: -; V gene: TRBV9
CDR3 protein: CASSVAPPAYEQFF; CDR3 DNA: TGTGCCAGCAGCGTAGCCCCCCCAGCCTATGAGCAGTTCTTC; J gene: TRBJ2-1; CDR3 length: 14; clone size: -; D gene: -; V gene: TRBV9
CDR3 protein: CATLVAGFDEQFF; CDR3 DNA: TGTGCCACCCTGGTAGCGGGGTTCGATGAGCAGTTCTTC; J gene: TRBJ2-1; CDR3 length: 13; clone size: -; D gene: TRBD2; V gene: TRBV7-9
CDR3 protein: CASSRGTANTEAFF; CDR3 DNA: TGTGCCAGCAGTCGCGGGACAGCGAACACTGAAGCTTTCTTT; J gene: TRBJ1-1; CDR3 length: 14; clone size: -; D gene: TRBD1; V gene: TRBV27
CDR3 protein: CASSPGLRGTDTQYF; CDR3 DNA: TGCGCCAGCAGCCCGGGGCTGCGAGGCACAGATACGCAGTATTTT; J gene: TRBJ2-3; CDR3 length: 15; clone size: -; D gene: -; V gene: TRBV4-1
CDR3 protein: CASREGRLNEQYF; CDR3 DNA: TGTGCCAGCAGGGAGGGGCGATTGAACGAGCAGTACTTC; J gene: TRBJ2-7; CDR3 length: 13; clone size: -; D gene: -; V gene: TRBV6-1
CDR3 protein: CSLGTSGRGPFDTQYF; CDR3 DNA: TGCAGCCTCGGGACTAGCGGGAGGGGCCCTTTTGATACGCAGTATTTT; J gene: TRBJ2-3; CDR3 length: 16; clone size: -; D gene: TRBD2; V gene: TRBV29-1
CDR3 protein: CATSRDPRENEKLFF; CDR3 DNA: TGTGCCACCAGCAGAGATCCAAGGGAGAATGAAAAACTGTTTTTT; J gene: TRBJ1-4; CDR3 length: 15; clone size: -; D gene: -; V gene: TRBV15
CDR3 protein: CASSMGANWLDIQYF; CDR3 DNA: TGTGCCAGTAGTATGGGTGCAAATTGGTTGGACATTCAGTACTTC; J gene: TRBJ2-4; CDR3 length: 15; clone size: -; D gene: -; V gene: TRBV19